One and the same sample provided the 23 T cell receptor beta chains below, sequenced in a study of T-cell reconstitution after alpha-beta-depleted transplantation in children. Preparation of the TCRbeta library was carried out with unique molecular identifiers. Using its own MiXCR run on the PCR reads, TCRdb lists one record per CDR3 protein. The sample lists 500,000 or so distinct CDR3 sequences; roughly 11% were seen once. The input for sequencing was PBMCs, mostly from graft donor cells, taken 180 days after TCRalphabeta/CD19-depleted stem cell transplant. The receptors originated from a female patient between 2 and 15 years old who had a stem cell transplant for aplastic anemia, so the T cells may come from the graft donor.

This clonotype was observed a few times. The V gene is TRBV20-1, the J gene TRBJ2-3; D unresolved. The germline gives CDR1 DFQATT, CDR2 SNEGSKA (reference sequence). V was trimmed by 6 bases and J by 0 bases, leaving 19 bases between them. This CDR3 contains 16 residues. The CDR3 loop is CSATPRTGSSTDTQYF. The CDR3 bases are TGCAGTGCAACTCCAAGGACCGGCTCTAGCACAGATACGCAGTATTTT.

The chain combines TRBV6-1 with TRBJ2-2; 8 bases line up with TRBD2. The CDR3 consists of 15 residues. V shed 6 bases and J 5 bases; nucleotides not matched to a gene: 8. CDR1 is MNHNS, CDR2 SASEGT, per germline. The CDR3 loop is CASSHWAGGTGELFF. CDR3 nucleotides: TGTGCCAGCAGCCACTGGGCGGGAGGTACCGGGGAGCTGTTTTTT.

Only a few counts were recorded for this clonotype. A read error may produce the germline difference seen at one junction end. V usage is TRBV5-1 and J usage is TRBJ2-6; D might be TRBD1 (5 bases). Germline CDR1 and CDR2: SGHRS and YFSETQ. This CDR3 contains 16 residues. The CDR3 sequence is CASSLPQSSGANGLTF. DNA for the CDR3: TGCGCCAGCAGCCTCCCCCAGTCCTCTGGGGCCAACGGCCTGACTTTC.

The chain recombines TRBV20-1 with TRBJ2-7; 8 bases line up with TRBD1. The CDR3 is made up of 14 amino acids. Germline-derived CDR1 and CDR2 are DFQATT and SNEGSKA (reference sequence). V shed 6 bases and J 2 bases; nucleotides not matched to a gene: 9. The CDR3 protein is CSAMLGTGPYEQYF. The CDR3 DNA is TGCAGTGCGATGTTGGGGACAGGCCCCTACGAGCAGTACTTC.

This clonotype has a handful of counts. The chain couples TRBV29-1 to TRBJ1-4, with TRBD1 identical over 8 bases. CDR1 and CDR2 (germline): SQVTM, ANQGSEA. V lost 7 bases and J lost 4; bases outside the gene matches: 17. This CDR3 is built from 17 residues. CDR3 DNA: TGCAGCGCCCTAATCCGGGACAGGAGCTTCATTAATGAAAAACTGTTTTTT. This sequence encodes CSALIRDRSFINEKLFF. Full variable domain (remainder filled in from reference TRBV29-1 and TRBJ1-4): SAVISQKPSRDICQRGTSLTIQCQVDSQVTMMFWYRQQPGQSLTLIATANQGSEATYESGFVIDKFPISRPNLTFSTLTVSNMSPEDSSIYLCSALIRDRSFINEKLFFGSGTQLSVL.

This clonotype was detected ten times or more. The chain is built from TRBV29-1 and TRBJ1-1; a possible D gene is TRBD1 (5 bases). The germline V gene has CDR1 SQVTM and CDR2 ANQGSEA. This CDR3 contains 11 residues. Trimming pared 4 bases from V and 13 bases from J, leaving 16 bases between. The CDR3 region has the DNA TGCAGCGTTGGGGGGACGGGGTATGTTTTCTTT. Translated: CSVGGTGYVFF.

This clonotype appeared many times. The rearrangement joins TRBV21-1 to TRBJ2-4; TRBD1, as called in the table, went unchecked against the DNA. TRBV21-1 is termed a pseudogene. The CDR3 runs 15 residues. CDR3: CASSLQGASKNIQYF. In DNA, the CDR3 is TGTGCCAGCAGCTTACAGGGGGCGTCCAAAAACATTCAGTACTTC.

Within the sample, this clonotype is medium-sized (0.01 to 0.1%). The chain employs TRBV7-9 and TRBJ1-2; 7 bases map to TRBD1. Trimming removed 1 base from V and 8 bases from J; junction bases left unmatched: 13. The CDR3 contains 16 residues. Germline V gene sequence: CDR1 SEHNR, CDR2 FQNEAQ (reference sequence). The CDR3 nucleotides are TGTGCCAGCAGCTTAGGGACAGGCTCCAGTCGGGGGGGCTACACCTTC. Translated: CASSLGTGSSRGGYTF.

The rearrangement uses TRBV5-1 and TRBJ2-3; 9 positions agree with TRBD1. V lost 1 base to trimming and J lost 5 bases; unmatched junction nucleotides: 5. Germline assignment: CDR1 SGHRS and CDR2 YFSETQ. The CDR3 has 15 amino acids. The CDR3: CASSLLQGAVDTQYF. The CDR3 DNA reads TGCGCCAGCAGCTTGCTACAGGGGGCAGTAGATACGCAGTATTTT.

The chain carries TRBV5-1 and TRBJ2-3; 9 bases agree with TRBD1. CDR1 and CDR2 from the germline V gene are SGHRS and YFSETQ. The CDR3 runs to 14 residues. V gave up 6 bases and J gave up 3 bases; unmatched junction bases: 5. DNA for the CDR3: TGCGCCAGCAACAACAGGGGGCGGACAGATACGCAGTATTTT. It specifies CASNNRGRTDTQYF.

This clonotype occurred a few times. The rearrangement uses TRBV28 and TRBJ2-1; possible D gene TRBD2, 6 bases. CDR1 and CDR2 from the germline V gene are MDHEN and SYDVKM. Trimming left V 2 bases short and J 0 bases short, with 11 bases between. CDR3 length equals 16 residues. The CDR3: CASSLRGLSSYNEQFF. As DNA, the CDR3 is TGTGCCAGCAGTTTAAGGGGACTTAGCTCCTACAATGAGCAGTTCTTC. The whole variable domain, remainder taken from reference TRBV28 and TRBJ2-1, is DVKVTQSSRYLVKRTGEKVFLECVQDMDHENMFWYRQDPGLGLRLIYFSYDVKMKEKGDIPEGYSVSREKKERFSLILESASTNQTSMYLCASSLRGLSSYNEQFFGPGTRLTVL.

This clonotype was counted only a few times. The chain carries TRBV7-2 and TRBJ2-5, with a tentative D call TRBD2 (6 bases). Trimming stripped 1 base from V and 4 bases from J, with 16 bases between. Germline assignment: CDR1 SGHTA and CDR2 FQGNSA. The CDR3 is 16 amino acids. The CDR3 coding sequence is TGTGCCAGCAGCTTAGAACGCACGCCCGGGGGAGAGACCCAGTACTTC. This encodes CASSLERTPGGETQYF.

The sample holds a few counts of this clonotype. The V gene is TRBV20-1, the J gene TRBJ1-3; D possibly corresponds to TRBD1 (5 bases). The ends were cut back, 7 bases at V and 0 bases at J, with 13 bases in the middle. Germline assignment: CDR1 DFQATT and CDR2 SNEGSKA (reference sequence). The CDR3 sequence is 14 residues long. CDR3 region: CSVRRGTSGNTIYF. Here the CDR3 DNA reads TGCAGTGTGAGGAGAGGGACCTCTGGAAACACCATATATTTT.

J is TRBJ1-4 and V is TRBV20-1; D may be TRBD1 (6 bases). The CDR3 has 12 residues. V lost 6 bases to trimming and J lost 8 bases, with 13 bases between them. The V gene's germline CDR1 is DFQATT and CDR2 SNEGSKA (reference sequence). CDR3 protein: CSALSDREKLFF. The CDR3 bases are TGCAGTGCCCTATCCGACAGGGAAAAACTGTTTTTT.

The chain recombines TRBV7-9 with TRBJ2-1, with D possibly TRBD2 on 5 matching bases. The germline V gene has CDR1 SEHNR and CDR2 FQNEAQ (reference sequence). The V and J ends lost 5 bases and 0 bases respectively, with 11 bases between them. This CDR3 has 15 residues. CDR3 protein: CASSAPGSSYNEQFF. The CDR3 DNA follows: TGTGCCAGCAGCGCCCCGGGGAGCTCCTACAATGAGCAGTTCTTC.

The rearrangement joins TRBV7-6 to TRBJ1-1; 9 bases are shared with TRBD1. CDR3 length: 14 residues. Unmatched junction bases numbered 4, after V lost 2 bases and J lost 6 bases. Germline V gene data show CDR1 as SGHVS and CDR2 as FNYEAQ. The CDR3 region is CASSLTGGSAEAFF. The DNA for the CDR3 is TGTGCCAGCAGCTTAACAGGGGGCAGCGCTGAAGCTTTCTTT.

This clonotype was observed a handful of times. This chain links TRBV20-1 with TRBJ2-4; D call uncertain. V lost 0 bases, J lost 4 bases, and 7 bases lay in between. CDR1 DFQATT and CDR2 SNEGSKA come from the germline V gene (reference sequence). CDR3 length: 13 amino acids. CDR3 amino acids: CSAREEEKNIQYF. As DNA, the CDR3 is TGCAGTGCTAGAGAAGAGGAAAAAAACATTCAGTACTTC.

This clonotype occurred a few times. J is TRBJ2-7 and V is TRBV20-1; D is uncertain. The CDR3 totals 12 residues. In germline, CDR1 is DFQATT, CDR2 SNEGSKA (reference sequence). V lost 8 bases and J 6 bases, leaving 17 bases between the germline ends. The CDR3 reads CSRSGGVGEQYF. The CDR3 nucleotides read TGCAGTCGCTCGGGTGGGGTGGGCGAGCAGTACTTC.

This clonotype occurred a few times. In nucleotides, the CDR3 is TGTGCCAGCAGCGCCGATAGCTATGGCTACACCTTC. Amino acid sequence: CASSADSYGYTF. The rearrangement joins TRBV9 to TRBJ1-2; D remains ambiguous. Germline assignment: CDR1 SGDLS and CDR2 YYNGEE. Trimming took 3 bases from V and 4 from J, leaving 7 bases between them. The CDR3 loop spans 12 amino acids.

Worth noting for this clonotype: The junction departs from germline at one end; a sequencing error may be responsible. The V call is TRBV3-1, the J call TRBJ2-6, with 7 bases lining up with TRBD1. The CDR3 loop spans 19 amino acids. The germline V gene has CDR1 LGHDT and CDR2 YNNKEL (reference sequence). The CDR3 region is CASCQQGQALSSGANVLTF. The CDR3 DNA follows: TGTGCCAGCTGCCAACAAGGACAGGCCCTAAGCTCTGGGGCCAACGTCCTGACTTTC.

The sample holds many counts of this clonotype. The V call is TRBV6-2 or TRBV6-3, the J call TRBJ2-7; D possibly matches TRBD1 or TRBD2 (5 bases each). V lost 0 bases to trimming and J lost 9 bases, with 21 bases between them. In germline, CDR1 is MNHEY, CDR2 SVGEGT. CDR3 length equals 16 residues. Here the CDR3 reads CASSYSAQGEPTRQYV. The DNA of the CDR3 is TGTGCCAGCAGTTACTCTGCGCAGGGAGAACCTACGAGGCAGTACGTC.

This clonotype has just a few counts. This sequence joins TRBV18 and TRBJ2-3; 10 bases match TRBD2. V lost 6 bases and J lost 8; bases outside the gene matches: 11. In germline, CDR1 is KGHSH, CDR2 LQKENI. The CDR3 spans 15 residues. The CDR3 spells CASSGTSAPGGTQYF. CDR3 in DNA: TGTGCCAGCTCTGGGACTAGCGCCCCCGGGGGTACGCAGTATTTT. Full variable domain (missing parts from reference TRBV18 and TRBJ2-3): NAGVMQNPRHLVRRRGQEARLRCSPMKGHSHVYWYRQLPEEGLKFMVYLQKENIIDESGMPKERFSAEFPKEGPSILRIQQVVRGDSAAYFCASSGTSAPGGTQYFGPGTRLTVL.

This clonotype was seen many times. The chain uses TRBV5-1 and TRBJ2-3, with 10 bases fitting TRBD1. The CDR3 sequence is 15 residues long. CDR1 and CDR2 (germline): SGHRS, YFSETQ. V lost 4 bases and J lost 3; bases outside the gene matches: 5. The CDR3 DNA sequence: TGCGCCAGCAGCCCGAGGGACAGGGGAACAGATACGCAGTATTTT. It codes for CASSPRDRGTDTQYF.